Below are 13 T cell receptor beta chains sequenced from a single sample in a study of shared clonotypes between healthy human individuals. The data were produced by immunoSEQ multiplex PCR, yet TCRdb's version contains in-frame clones alone and is incomplete. The sample includes some 2.1 million clones, 90% to 95% seen only once; the top ten take 0.1% to 0.15%. The sequenced sample was naive CD4+ T cells sorted from blood. Subset indicated: CD45RA+ positively selected. The receptors derive from a man aged 18 to 30 in good health.

CDR3 region: CAWSVKNPGDGTEAFF. In DNA form, the CDR3 reads TGTGCCTGGAGTGTAAAAAATCCAGGGGATGGCACTGAAGCTTTCTTT. This rearrangement joins TRBV30 to TRBJ1-1; tentatively, D is TRBD1 (6 bases). The germline CDR1 and CDR2 sequences are GTSNPN and SVGIG (reference sequence). V was trimmed by 0 bases and J by 4 bases, leaving 18 bases between them. This CDR3 contains 16 residues.

The rearrangement links TRBV28 to TRBJ1-1; 8 nucleotides line up with TRBD1. Germline CDR1 reads MDHEN; CDR2 reads SYDVKM. This CDR3 is built from 14 residues. The J segment lost 7 bases and the V segment lost 4 bases, leaving 8 bases of the junction unmatched. CDR3 sequence reads: CASSSPAGGFEAFF. As DNA, the CDR3 is TGTGCCAGCAGTTCTCCGGCAGGGGGCTTTGAAGCTTTCTTT.

The V and J genes are TRBV5-1 and TRBJ1-1; D perhaps matches TRBD1 (5 bases). Per the germline V gene, CDR1 is SGHRS and CDR2 is YFSETQ. With 1 base removed from V and 1 base from J, the gap between germline ends came to 11 bases. CDR3 length: 15 residues. The CDR3 sequence: CASSLLRQQNTEAFF. Written as DNA, the CDR3 is TGCGCCAGCAGCTTGTTGAGACAGCAGAACACTGAAGCTTTCTTT.

The chain uses TRBV5-1 and TRBJ1-4; TRBD1 might be the D (6 bases). Trimming took off 0 bases at V and 11 bases at J, with 11 bases between the two ends. Per germline, CDR1 SGHRS and CDR2 YFSETQ. CDR3 length: 13 amino acids. The CDR3: CASSLEQGSKLFF. CDR3 nucleotide sequence: TGCGCCAGCAGCTTGGAACAGGGAAGTAAACTGTTTTTT. The full variable domain, with the rest looked up from reference TRBV5-1 and TRBJ1-4, is KAGVTQTPRYLIKTRGQQVTLSCSPISGHRSVSWYQQTPGQGLQFLFEYFSETQRNKGNFPGRFSGRQFSNSRSEMNVSTLELGDSALYLCASSLEQGSKLFFGSGTQLSVL.

J is TRBJ2-3 and V is TRBV9; D possibly corresponds to TRBD2 (9 bases). The V end lost 2 bases, the J end lost 3 bases, and 19 bases lay between the germline ends. The CDR3 length is 17 residues. Germline CDR1 reads SGDLS; CDR2 reads YYNGEE. CDR3 bases: TGTGCCAGCAGCGTGACAGGGGCGGCGGGGGGGACAGATACGCAGTATTTT. It yields the protein CASSVTGAAGGTDTQYF.

The V and J genes are TRBV5-1 and TRBJ2-1, with a weak D call TRBD2 (5 bases). This CDR3 has 13 amino acids. CDR1 is SGHRS and CDR2 is YFSETQ in the germline V gene. Trimming cost V 0 bases and J 9 bases, with 10 bases left between them. The DNA of the CDR3 is TGCGCCAGCAGCTTGGTTGAGGGCAGTGAGCAGTTCTTC. Encoded protein: CASSLVEGSEQFF.

The V and J genes are TRBV25-1 and TRBJ2-1, with D perhaps assigned TRBD1 or TRBD2 (5 bases each). Germline CDR1 and CDR2: MGHDK and SYGVNS. V shed 3 bases and J shed 1 base, with 7 bases lying between them. The CDR3 has 14 residues. The CDR3 DNA follows: TGTGCCAGCAGTGAGGGACCGTCCTACAATGAGCAGTTCTTC. It yields the protein CASSEGPSYNEQFF.

J is TRBJ1-1 and V is TRBV5-1, with 10 bases fitting TRBD1. In germline, CDR1 is SGHRS, CDR2 YFSETQ. The junction had 7 bases not matched to a gene; V was cut back by 5 bases and J by 9 bases. CDR3 length: 13 amino acids. CDR3 in DNA: TGCGCCAGCAGGGTAGGGACAGGGGAAAAAGCTTTCTTT. The encoded protein is CASRVGTGEKAFF.

V is TRBV28 and J is TRBJ1-4; 8 nucleotides line up with TRBD1. The CDR3 sequence is 18 residues long. Trimming took 1 base from V and 0 from J; bases not matched to a gene: 7. Germline V CDR1 and CDR2: MDHEN, SYDVKM. In nucleotides, the CDR3 is TGTGCCAGCAGTTTATTTGGACAGGGTTTTGCAACTAATGAAAAACTGTTTTTT. This encodes CASSLFGQGFATNEKLFF.

As to this clone: In the same sample, other DNA sequences code for this CDR3. The chain joins TRBV11-2 to TRBJ2-3, with D unclear. The germline gives CDR1 SGHAT, CDR2 FQNNGV. The CDR3 spans 14 residues. Trimming left V 1 base short and J 5 bases short, with 10 bases between. In nucleotides, the CDR3 is TGTGCCAGCAGCTTAGGTTTAGCCGGAGATACGCAGTATTTT. Translated, it gives CASSLGLAGDTQYF.

Details on this clone: The identical CDR3 is also encoded by other nucleotide sequences in the sample. This chain's CDR3 is CASSFRVAPASYEQYF. As DNA, the CDR3 is TGTGCCAGCAGTTTTAGGGTAGCGCCAGCCTCCTACGAGCAGTACTTC. This chain links TRBV27 with TRBJ2-7; a possible D gene is TRBD2 (5 bases). The CDR3 consists of 16 residues. The germline V gene encodes CDR1 MNHEY and CDR2 SMNVEV (reference sequence). The V end was cut by 3 bases, the J end by 0 bases, with 15 bases between.

This clone appeared once. The J gene is TRBJ1-1, the V gene TRBV5-6; TRBD1 matches 8 bases. The germline gives CDR1 SGHDT, CDR2 YYEEEE. The CDR3 is made up of 15 amino acids. V lost 4 bases, J lost 6 bases, and 11 bases stayed unmatched. CDR3 nucleotide sequence: TGTGCCAGCAGCATCGGGACAGGTCGAGCCCCTGAAGCTTTCTTT. This codes for CASSIGTGRAPEAFF.

The DNA for the CDR3 is TGTGCCAGCAGCTTGAGGGGGCCCAACACTGAAGCTTTCTTT. As protein: CASSLRGPNTEAFF. V and J are TRBV11-1 and TRBJ1-1; 7 nucleotides agree with TRBD1. The CDR3 is made up of 14 amino acids. V lost 3 bases to trimming and J lost 2 bases; unmatched junction nucleotides: 3. Germline CDR1 SGHAT, CDR2 FQDESV (reference sequence).